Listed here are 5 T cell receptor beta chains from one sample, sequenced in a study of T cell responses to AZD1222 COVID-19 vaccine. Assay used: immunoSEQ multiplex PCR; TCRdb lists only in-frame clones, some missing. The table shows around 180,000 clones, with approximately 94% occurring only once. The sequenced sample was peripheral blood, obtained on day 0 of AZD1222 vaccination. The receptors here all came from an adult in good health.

The CDR3 reads CASSAGKGQPQHF. The CDR3 bases are TGTGCCAGCAGTGCTGGGAAGGGACAGCCCCAGCATTTT. The chain couples TRBV2 to TRBJ1-5; D not certain. CDR1 and CDR2 (germline): SNHLY, FYNNEI. The CDR3 has 13 residues. Between the trimmed V and J ends, which lost 4 bases and 7 bases, there was a span of 11 bases.

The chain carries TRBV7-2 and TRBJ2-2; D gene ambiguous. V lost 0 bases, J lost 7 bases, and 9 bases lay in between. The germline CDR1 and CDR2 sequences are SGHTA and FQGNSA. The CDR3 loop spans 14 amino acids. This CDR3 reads CASSLAGQVGELFF. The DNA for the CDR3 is TGTGCCAGCAGCTTAGCCGGGCAGGTCGGGGAGCTGTTTTTT.

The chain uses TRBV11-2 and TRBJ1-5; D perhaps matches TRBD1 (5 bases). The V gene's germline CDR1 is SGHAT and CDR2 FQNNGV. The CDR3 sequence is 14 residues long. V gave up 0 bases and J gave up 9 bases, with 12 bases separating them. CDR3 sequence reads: CASSLDWDVAPQHF. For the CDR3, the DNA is TGTGCCAGCAGCTTAGACTGGGACGTCGCGCCCCAGCATTTT.

The CDR3: CASVCRPSGNTIYF. The CDR3 nucleotides read TGTGCCAGCGTGTGCAGACCCTCTGGAAACACCATATATTTT. The chain combines TRBV6-4 with TRBJ1-3; D not certain. Trimming took off 8 bases at V and 0 bases at J, with 11 bases between the two ends. From germline, CDR1 is MRHNA and CDR2 SNTAGT. CDR3 length equals 14 residues.

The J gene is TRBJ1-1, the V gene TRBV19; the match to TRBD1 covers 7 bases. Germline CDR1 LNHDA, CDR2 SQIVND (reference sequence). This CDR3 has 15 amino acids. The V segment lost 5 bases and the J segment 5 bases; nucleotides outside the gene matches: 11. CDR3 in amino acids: CASSGQPRGRTEAFF. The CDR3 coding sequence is TGTGCCAGTAGTGGACAGCCTAGGGGGCGGACTGAAGCTTTCTTT.